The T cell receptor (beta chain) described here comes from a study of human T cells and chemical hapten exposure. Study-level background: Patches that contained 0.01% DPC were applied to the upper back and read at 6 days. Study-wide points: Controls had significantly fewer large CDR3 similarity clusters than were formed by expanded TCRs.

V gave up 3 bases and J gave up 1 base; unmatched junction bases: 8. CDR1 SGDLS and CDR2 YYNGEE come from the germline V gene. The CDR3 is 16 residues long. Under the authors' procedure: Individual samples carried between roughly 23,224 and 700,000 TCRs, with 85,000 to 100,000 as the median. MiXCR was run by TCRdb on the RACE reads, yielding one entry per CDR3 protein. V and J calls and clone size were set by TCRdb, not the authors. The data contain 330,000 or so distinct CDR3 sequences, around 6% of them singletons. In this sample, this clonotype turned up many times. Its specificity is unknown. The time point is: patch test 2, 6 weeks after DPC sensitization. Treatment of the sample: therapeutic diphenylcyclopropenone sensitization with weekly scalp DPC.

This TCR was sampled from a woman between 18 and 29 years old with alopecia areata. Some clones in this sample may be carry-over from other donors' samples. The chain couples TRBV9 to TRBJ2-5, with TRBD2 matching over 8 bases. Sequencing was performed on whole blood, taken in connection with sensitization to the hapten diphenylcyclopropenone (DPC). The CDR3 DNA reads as TGTGCCAGCAGCGCCAACATACTAGCGGCCCAAGAGACCCAGTACTTC. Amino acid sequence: CASSANILAAQETQYF. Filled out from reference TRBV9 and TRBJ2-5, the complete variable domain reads DSGVTQTPKHLITATGQRVTLRCSPRSGDLSVYWYQQSLDQGLQFLIQYYNGEERAKGNILERFSAQQFPDLHSELNLSSLELGDSALYFCASSANILAAQETQYFGPGTRLLVL.